This entry concerns a single T cell receptor (beta chain). Its cognate antigen is unknown. The source of the sample is a study of cytomegalovirus exposure and HLA in healthy donors. The PCR contained 60 Vbeta and 13 Jbeta primers. Data came from immunoSEQ multiplex PCR; TCRdb stores just in-frame clones and leaves some out. The sample includes fewer than 250,000 clones, about 85% of them seen just once. Study outcomes and limitations: Most of the TCR beta V segments (in an earlier analysis) were productive either about 87% or about 30% of the time.

This CDR3 has 14 residues. Unmatched junction bases numbered 9, after V lost 9 bases and J lost 2 bases. CDR1 SGHNT and CDR2 YYREEE come from the germline V gene (reference sequence). The source of this sequence is a woman in her forties or fifties in good health and CMV-seropositive. This sequence joins TRBV5-4 and TRBJ2-3, with 7 bases identical to TRBD2. Sequencing was done on a sample of PBMCs. In DNA form, the CDR3 reads TGTGCCATGGAAGCGGGGCCTACCACAGATACGCAGTATTTT. Encoded protein: CAMEAGPTTDTQYF.